These 18 T cell receptor beta chains came from one sample sequenced in a study of cytomegalovirus exposure and HLA in healthy donors. Primers: 60 Vbeta forward and 13 Jbeta reverse. Profiled with immunoSEQ multiplex PCR; TCRdb holds only in-frame clones, not every one. In the table there are 200,000 to 250,000 clones, more than 75% of which are singletons. The sequenced sample was PBMCs. The receptor set was obtained from a middle-aged woman in good health and CMV-seropositive.

The chain joins TRBV7-9 to TRBJ2-5, with 12 bases that match TRBD2. This CDR3 comprises 16 residues. The germline CDR1 and CDR2 sequences are SEHNR and FQNEAQ (reference sequence). J lost 5 bases, V lost 5 bases, and 9 bases had no gene match. CDR3: CASSPFTSGRRETQYF. The CDR3, as DNA: TGTGCCAGCAGCCCCTTCACTAGCGGGAGGCGTGAGACCCAGTACTTC. The full variable domain, in which reference TRBV7-9 and TRBJ2-5 provide the parts outside the CDR3, is DTGVSQNPRHKITKRGQNVTFRCDPISEHNRLYWYRQTLGQGPEFLTYFQNEAQLEKSRLLSDRFSAERPKGSFSTLEIQRTEQGDSAMYLCASSPFTSGRRETQYFGPGTRLLVL.

A few counts support this clone. The rearrangement joins TRBV30 to TRBJ1-2, with unresolved D. Germline CDR1 is GTSNPN and CDR2 is SVGIG (reference sequence). Trimming left V 3 bases short and J 4 bases short, with 15 bases between. The CDR3 sequence is 14 residues long. The CDR3: CAWSGPGVGYGYTF. The DNA of the CDR3 is TGTGCCTGGAGCGGTCCCGGGGTGGGCTATGGCTACACCTTC.

The chain employs TRBV7-9 and TRBJ1-3; D might be TRBD1 (5 bases). The V end was cut by 1 base, the J end by 0 bases, with 7 bases between. Germline CDR1 SEHNR, CDR2 FQNEAQ (reference sequence). The length of the CDR3 is 15 residues. The CDR3 loop is CASSLVDSSGNTIYF. CDR3 bases: TGTGCCAGCAGCTTAGTCGACAGCTCTGGAAACACCATATATTTT.

The V call is TRBV9, the J call TRBJ1-2, with 9 bases identical to TRBD1. The CDR3 totals 16 residues. Trimming removed 0 bases from V and 8 bases from J; junction bases left unmatched: 11. Looked up from germline, CDR1 is SGDLS and CDR2 is YYNGEE. The chain's CDR3 is CASSVAPNTGGDGYTF. As DNA, the CDR3 is TGTGCCAGCAGCGTAGCTCCCAACACAGGGGGCGACGGCTACACCTTC.

The rearrangement links TRBV7-9 to TRBJ2-2; a possible D gene is TRBD1 (6 bases). This CDR3 comprises 15 residues. Trimming took 5 bases from V and 1 from J, leaving 11 bases between them. Germline CDR1 and CDR2: SEHNR and FQNEAQ (reference sequence). The CDR3 coding sequence is TGTGCCAGCAGCCACAGGGACCTGAACACCGGGGAGCTGTTTTTT. This translates into CASSHRDLNTGELFF.

V and J are TRBV7-2 and TRBJ2-2; 7 bases are a match to TRBD2. Per germline, CDR1 SGHTA and CDR2 FQGNSA. This CDR3 spans 15 amino acids. V was pared by 3 bases and J by 5 bases, with 6 bases of the junction left unmatched. CDR3 sequence reads: CASSLFGGGTGELFF. DNA for the CDR3: TGTGCCAGCAGCTTGTTTGGGGGGGGAACCGGGGAGCTGTTTTTT.

Remarks on this clone: The identical CDR3 is also encoded by other nucleotide sequences in the sample. The V gene is TRBV5-6, the J gene TRBJ2-3; D is perhaps TRBD2 (6 bases). The germline V and J ends were trimmed by 4 bases and 0 bases, with 12 bases remaining between them. Germline CDR1 SGHDT, CDR2 YYEEEE. The CDR3 sequence is 15 residues long. The CDR3 protein is CASSLTGTSTDTQYF. For the CDR3, the DNA is TGTGCCAGCAGCCTAACCGGGACTAGCACAGATACGCAGTATTTT.

The genes are TRBV6-1 and TRBJ2-7; the match to TRBD1 covers 11 bases. CDR1 and CDR2 (germline): MNHNS, SASEGT. V lost 7 bases and J lost 6; bases outside the gene matches: 11. The CDR3 runs to 15 residues. Written as DNA, the CDR3 is TGTGCCAGCACCCGGACCCGGACAGGGGGCAGCGAGCAGTACTTC. The encoded protein is CASTRTRTGGSEQYF.

This clone was recorded a few times. This chain uses TRBV27 with TRBJ1-1, with 7 positions matching TRBD1. The trim removed 4 bases at V and 7 bases at J, leaving 3 bases unmatched. The CDR3 consists of 12 residues. Germline-derived CDR1 and CDR2 are MNHEY and SMNVEV (reference sequence). This chain's CDR3 is CASSYWTGEAFF. The CDR3 region has the DNA TGTGCCAGCAGTTACTGGACAGGTGAAGCTTTCTTT.

CDR3 region: CASSLEFGTPNTEAFF. The CDR3 DNA reads TGTGCCAGCAGCTTAGAGTTCGGGACACCGAACACTGAAGCTTTCTTT. The chain is built from TRBV7-2 and TRBJ1-1; D is perhaps TRBD1 (6 bases). CDR1 and CDR2 (germline): SGHTA, FQGNSA. CDR3 length: 16 residues. Trimming took off 1 base at V and 1 base at J, with 13 bases between the two ends.

This clone was observed once. The V and J genes are TRBV7-3 and TRBJ1-1; TRBD1 might be the D (5 bases). Germline V gene sequence: CDR1 SGHTA, CDR2 FQGTGA. Trimming removed 1 base at V and 1 base at J, with 10 bases between. The CDR3 loop spans 15 amino acids. CDR3 bases: TGTGCCAGCAGCTTAAGGTCCCAGGGGAACACTGAAGCTTTCTTT. This gives the protein CASSLRSQGNTEAFF.

The chain couples TRBV19 to TRBJ1-2; possible D gene TRBD1, 5 bases. In germline, CDR1 is LNHDA, CDR2 SQIVND (reference sequence). Trimming cost V 11 bases and J 0 bases, with 25 bases left between them. The CDR3 runs 17 residues. The CDR3 DNA is TGTGCCCGACTCCTTCTAAGGTGGGGCGGATCTAACTATGGCTACACCTTC. Translated, it gives CARLLLRWGGSNYGYTF. Filled out from reference TRBV19 and TRBJ1-2, the complete variable domain reads DGGITQSPKYLFRKEGQNVTLSCEQNLNHDAMYWYRQDPGQGLRLIYYSQIVNDFQKGDIAEGYSVSREKKESFPLTVTSAQKNPTAFYLCARLLLRWGGSNYGYTFGSGTRLTVV.

The chain joins TRBV7-9 to TRBJ1-2; D unclear. CDR3 length: 13 residues. V gave up 6 bases and J gave up 8 bases, with 16 bases separating them. Germline V gene lookup returns CDR1 SEHNR and CDR2 FQNEAQ (reference sequence). The CDR3 coding sequence is TGTGCCAGCAGTTCCAACAGTGTTCGGGGCTACACCTTC. It codes for CASSSNSVRGYTF.

The V call is TRBV27, the J call TRBJ2-3; TRBD2 agrees at 11 bases. V lost 10 bases to trimming and J lost 2 bases; unmatched junction nucleotides: 17. Germline V gene sequence: CDR1 MNHEY, CDR2 SMNVEV (reference sequence). The CDR3 runs 18 residues. CDR3 in amino acids: CATSNWGLAGGNTDTQYF. DNA of the CDR3: TGTGCCACCTCTAACTGGGGGCTAGCGGGGGGAAACACAGATACGCAGTATTTT.

In the case of this clone: Other DNA sequences in this sample translate to the same CDR3. CDR3 amino acids: CASSYRGRNSPLHF. CDR3 DNA: TGTGCCAGCAGTTACAGGGGCAGGAATTCACCCCTCCACTTT. J is TRBJ1-6 and V is TRBV6-6, with D possibly TRBD1 on 5 matching bases. The V end lost 2 bases, the J end lost 7 bases, and 9 bases lay between the germline ends. CDR1 is MNHNY, CDR2 SVGAGI, per germline (reference sequence). The CDR3 length is 14 residues.

The chain recombines TRBV25-1 with TRBJ1-1, with 9 bases identical to TRBD1. The V segment lost 3 bases and the J segment 0 bases; nucleotides outside the gene matches: 8. This CDR3 contains 17 residues. Germline assignment: CDR1 MGHDK and CDR2 SYGVNS. The CDR3 coding sequence is TGTGCCAGCAGTGATCTCCTAGGGACAGGGATGAACACTGAAGCTTTCTTT. This translates into CASSDLLGTGMNTEAFF.

The chain couples TRBV7-2 to TRBJ2-3; D not certain. Germline-derived CDR1 and CDR2 are SGHTA and FQGNSA. V lost 3 bases and J 5 bases, leaving 15 bases between the germline ends. This CDR3 is built from 15 residues. CDR3 coding DNA: TGTGCCAGCAGCTTCCAAGCAGGCCCAGGAGATACGCAGTATTTT. Protein product: CASSFQAGPGDTQYF.

Regarding this clone: A junction boundary mismatches the germline segment, possibly from a read error. The chain uses TRBV7-9 and TRBJ2-2; D might be TRBD2 (5 bases). The CDR3 consists of 13 residues. Germline loops: CDR1 SEHNR, CDR2 FQNEAQ (reference sequence). The CDR3 coding sequence is TGTTCCAGCAGTTTAGACGGGGCCGGGGAGCTGTTTTTT. Amino acid sequence: CSSSLDGAGELFF.